Shown below are 13 T cell receptor beta chains from a single sample sequenced in a study of shared clonotypes between healthy human individuals. CD8 cells regarded as naive lacked CD45RO, were positively chosen for CCR7, and omitted terminally differentiated effector memory CD45RA+ cells. Assay used: immunoSEQ multiplex PCR; TCRdb lists only in-frame clones, some missing. Of around 1,900,000 clones in the sample, about 93% were seen once. Sequencing was done on a sample of naive CD8+ T cells from PBMCs. The receptor source for this set is a man between 18 and 29 years old in good health. Some clones in this sample may be carry-over from other donors' samples.

The chain has TRBV11-2 and TRBJ1-5, with D unclear. The CDR3 length is 15 residues. Germline assignment: CDR1 SGHAT and CDR2 FQNNGV. The germline V and J ends were trimmed by 1 base and 3 bases, with 10 bases remaining between them. CDR3 DNA: TGTGCCAGCAGCTTAGGGGGAGGGTACAATCAGCCCCAGCATTTT. It is translated as CASSLGGGYNQPQHF.

The chain carries TRBV30 and TRBJ1-2; 10 nucleotides agree with TRBD1. The CDR3 runs to 18 residues. Germline V lookup: CDR1 GTSNPN, CDR2 SVGIG (reference sequence). V gave up 5 bases and J gave up 4 bases; unmatched junction bases: 19. The CDR3 protein is CAWESLRDRGLVRYGYTF. CDR3 sequence (DNA): TGTGCCTGGGAGTCTCTCCGGGACAGGGGATTAGTGCGCTATGGCTACACCTTC.

This clone turned up a few times. The rearrangement joins TRBV15 to TRBJ1-5; 8 bases are shared with TRBD1. Germline V gene sequence: CDR1 LNHNV, CDR2 YYDKDF (reference sequence). The CDR3 extends over 16 amino acids. Trimming at V came to 4 bases and at J to 5 bases, leaving 10 bases not matched to a gene. The CDR3: CATSIGTGEGYQPQHF. The DNA for the CDR3 is TGTGCCACCAGCATTGGGACAGGCGAAGGGTATCAGCCCCAGCATTTT.

The chain links TRBV14 to TRBJ1-2; D not resolved. The CDR3 contains 13 residues. Germline V gene sequence: CDR1 SGHDN, CDR2 FVKESK. With 1 base removed from V and 6 bases from J, the gap between germline ends came to 9 bases. CDR3 region: CASSQGQKHGYTF. CDR3 sequence (DNA): TGTGCCAGCAGCCAAGGGCAGAAACATGGCTACACCTTC.

The V and J genes are TRBV14 and TRBJ2-6; tentatively, D is TRBD2 (5 bases). The CDR3 totals 15 residues. Germline CDR1 is SGHDN and CDR2 is FVKESK. Trimming stripped 5 bases from V and 2 bases from J, with 10 bases between. The CDR3 protein is CASSEGWPGANVLTF. CDR3 in DNA: TGTGCCAGCAGCGAGGGCTGGCCTGGGGCCAACGTCCTGACTTTC.

A single count supports this clone. The gene calls are TRBV28 and TRBJ1-1; no reliable D call. CDR1 is MDHEN, CDR2 SYDVKM, per germline. The ends were cut back, 3 bases at V and 0 bases at J, with 14 bases in the middle. The CDR3 runs 16 residues. In DNA, the CDR3 is TGTGCCAGCAGTTTTCTGTCTGGGTTGATGAACACTGAAGCTTTCTTT. Translation gives CASSFLSGLMNTEAFF.

The V gene is TRBV7-9, the J gene TRBJ2-1, with D perhaps TRBD2 (5 bases). This CDR3 contains 13 residues. Germline CDR1 is SEHNR and CDR2 is FQNEAQ (reference sequence). Trimming took 0 bases from V and 8 from J, leaving 8 bases between them. Here the CDR3 reads CASSLASGDEQFF. In nucleotides, the CDR3 is TGTGCCAGCAGCTTAGCGTCCGGGGATGAGCAGTTCTTC.

This clone was recorded only once. The sample carries other DNA sequences with the same CDR3. The chain combines TRBV27 with TRBJ1-2; 8 bases fit TRBD1. Unmatched junction bases numbered 8, after V lost 4 bases and J lost 4 bases. The germline V gene encodes CDR1 MNHEY and CDR2 SMNVEV (reference sequence). The CDR3 contains 15 residues. CDR3 protein: CASSSPGQGAYGYTF. Written as DNA, the CDR3 is TGTGCCAGCAGTTCACCCGGACAGGGCGCCTATGGCTACACCTTC.

The chain links TRBV29-1 to TRBJ2-1; 8 bases fit TRBD2. The CDR3 covers 15 residues. Germline trimming cut 4 bases from V and 9 bases from J; bases unmatched to any gene: 14. Germline V gene data show CDR1 as SQVTM and CDR2 as ANQGSEA. The CDR3 region is CSVGGRTSKEGEQFF. CDR3 DNA: TGCAGCGTTGGGGGCCGGACTAGCAAGGAGGGTGAGCAGTTCTTC.

V gene TRBV13 combines with J gene TRBJ1-3, with unresolved D. The CDR3 sequence is 13 residues long. Deletions cut 3 bases from V and 4 bases from J, with 7 bases between. Germline values: CDR1 PRHDT, CDR2 FYEKMQ (reference sequence). CDR3 bases: TGTGCCAGCAGCTTTAGTGGGGGAAACACCATATATTTT. Protein sequence: CASSFSGGNTIYF.

This clone was detected ten times or more. This sequence joins TRBV4-3 and TRBJ2-7; D is unresolved. Looked up from germline, CDR1 is LGHNA and CDR2 is YSLEER. V dropped 5 bases and J dropped 1 base, with 9 bases sitting between them. The CDR3 runs 13 residues. The CDR3, as DNA: TGCGCCAGCAGCTCCAGGTTATCCTACGAGCAGTACTTC. Translating it yields CASSSRLSYEQYF.

CDR3 in DNA: TGCGCCAGCACCTGGAGTAGCGGGTACCAAGAGACCCAGTACTTC. Its protein is CASTWSSGYQETQYF. V and J are TRBV10-2 and TRBJ2-5, with 7 positions matching TRBD2. The CDR3 contains 15 residues. CDR1 is WSHSY and CDR2 is SAAADI in the germline V gene. V trimming: 7 bases; J trimming: 0 bases; junction bases outside the gene matches: 8.

This rearrangement joins TRBV27 to TRBJ2-7; weak D call: TRBD1 (7 bases). Germline loops: CDR1 MNHEY, CDR2 SMNVEV (reference sequence). Trimming left V 5 bases short and J 3 bases short, with 17 bases between. The CDR3 consists of 15 residues. The CDR3 loop reads CASSLRGANDYEQYF. CDR3 in DNA: TGTGCCAGCAGTCTCAGGGGGGCAAACGACTACGAGCAGTACTTC.